One and the same sample provided the 6 T cell receptor beta chains below, sequenced in a study of T cell changes during pregnancy in multiple sclerosis. The method was immunoSEQ multiplex PCR; TCRdb's version includes in-frame clones alone and lacks a portion of them. The table records roughly 72,000 clones, about 90% of them present only once. The sample was peripheral blood, taken in the first trimester of pregnancy. These receptors originate from a female donor in good health, enrolled as a control in a pregnancy study.

The rearrangement links TRBV20-1 to TRBJ1-2, with D maybe TRBD1 (6 bases). V was shortened by 4 bases and J by 6 bases, with 9 bases between the two germline ends. The CDR3 length is 11 residues. Looked up from germline, CDR1 is DFQATT and CDR2 is SNEGSKA (reference sequence). The CDR3 loop is CSAIDRHGYTF. DNA of the CDR3: TGCAGTGCTATAGACAGGCATGGCTACACCTTC.

The chain is built from TRBV4-3 and TRBJ1-1; TRBD1 agrees at 8 bases. Germline V gene data show CDR1 as LGHNA and CDR2 as YSLEER. V was pared by 4 bases and J by 1 base, with 8 bases of the junction left unmatched. CDR3 length equals 16 residues. The CDR3 DNA is TGCGCCAGCAGCCTATACAGGGGGAGTAGGAACACTGAAGCTTTCTTT. Amino acid sequence: CASSLYRGSRNTEAFF.

The chain recombines TRBV5-1 with TRBJ2-1; D not certain. The V gene's germline CDR1 is SGHRS and CDR2 YFSETQ. The V and J ends lost 3 bases and 4 bases respectively, with 8 bases between them. The CDR3 is made up of 13 amino acids. Here the CDR3 reads CASSSGSYNEQFF. In nucleotides, the CDR3 is TGCGCCAGCAGCTCCGGGTCTTACAATGAGCAGTTCTTC.

CDR3 region: CASNFRGRVDGQPQHF. In DNA form, the CDR3 reads TGTGCCAGCAACTTCAGGGGCAGGGTAGACGGTCAGCCCCAGCATTTT. The chain joins TRBV5-5 to TRBJ1-5, with D possibly matching TRBD1 (6 bases). Germline V gene sequence: CDR1 SGHKS, CDR2 YYEKEE (reference sequence). V lost 6 bases, J lost 6 bases, and 22 bases lay in between. This CDR3 is built from 16 residues.

The J gene is TRBJ2-7, the V gene TRBV7-2, with a weak D call TRBD1 (6 bases). Trimming took 5 bases from V and 5 from J, leaving 16 bases between them. The CDR3 is 14 amino acids. CDR1 is SGHTA and CDR2 is FQGNSA in the germline V gene. The CDR3 DNA reads TGTGCCAGCAGCGTCCAGCCCAGGGGTGACGAGCAGTACTTC. It is translated as CASSVQPRGDEQYF.

The gene calls are TRBV25-1 and TRBJ2-1; 10 bases align to TRBD2. Per the germline V gene, CDR1 is MGHDK and CDR2 is SYGVNS. The CDR3 loop spans 16 amino acids. Trimming cost V 4 bases and J 8 bases; bases outside gene matches: 11. The DNA for the CDR3 is TGTGCCAGCAGTGCCCAGACTAGCGGGTCTATCGATGAGCAGTTCTTC. This codes for CASSAQTSGSIDEQFF.